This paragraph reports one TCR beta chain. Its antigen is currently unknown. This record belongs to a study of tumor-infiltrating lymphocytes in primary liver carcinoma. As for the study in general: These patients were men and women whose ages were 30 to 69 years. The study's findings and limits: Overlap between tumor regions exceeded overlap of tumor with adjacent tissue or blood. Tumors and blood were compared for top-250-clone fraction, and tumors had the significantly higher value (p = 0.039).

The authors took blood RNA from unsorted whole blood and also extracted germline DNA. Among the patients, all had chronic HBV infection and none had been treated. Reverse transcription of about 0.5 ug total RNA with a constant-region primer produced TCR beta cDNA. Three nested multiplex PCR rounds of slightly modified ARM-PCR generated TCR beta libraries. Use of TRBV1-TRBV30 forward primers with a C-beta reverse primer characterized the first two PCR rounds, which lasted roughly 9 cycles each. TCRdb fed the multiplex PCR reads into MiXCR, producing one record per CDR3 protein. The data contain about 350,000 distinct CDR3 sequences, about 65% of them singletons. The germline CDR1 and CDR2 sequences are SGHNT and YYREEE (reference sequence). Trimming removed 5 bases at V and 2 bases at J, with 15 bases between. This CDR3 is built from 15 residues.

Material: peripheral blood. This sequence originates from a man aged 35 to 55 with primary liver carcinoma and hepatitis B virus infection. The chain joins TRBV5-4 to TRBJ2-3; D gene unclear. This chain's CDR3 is CASRTGVSNTDTQYF. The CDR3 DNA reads TGTGCCAGCAGGACGGGTGTTTCTAACACAGATACGCAGTATTTT.